The TCR beta chain described here comes from a study of T cell repertoires in cytomegalovirus infection. A note on this clonotype: Its specificity is not known.

TCRdb analysed the reads with MiXCR anew, one entry per CDR3 protein. The sample has roughly 920,000 distinct CDR3 sequences; approximately 33% are singletons. The CDR3 has 17 amino acids. V lost 5 bases and J lost 0; bases outside the gene matches: 9. Germline V gene sequence: CDR1 SGHVS, CDR2 FNYEAQ. The starting material was cultured CD8+ T cells from PBMCs, obtained from culture after CMV antigen stimulation. This TCR was sampled from a human donor in good health (CMV status not recorded). Some clones in this sample may be carry-over from other donors' samples. The V gene is TRBV7-6, the J gene TRBJ2-5, with 10 bases that match TRBD1. Here the CDR3 DNA reads TGTGCCAGCAGCCCGAGTCGGACAGGGGGGTACCAAGAGACCCAGTACTTC. Translation gives CASSPSRTGGYQETQYF. The whole variable domain, remainder taken from reference TRBV7-6 and TRBJ2-5, is GAGVSQSPRYKVTKRGQDVALRCDPISGHVSLYWYRQALGQGPEFLTYFNYEAQQDKSGLPNDRFSAERPEGSISTLTIQRTEQRDSAMYRCASSPSRTGGYQETQYFGPGTRLLVL.